Presented here are 21 T cell receptor beta chains from one specimen sequenced in a study of blood T cell repertoires in COVID-19. Data came from immunoSEQ multiplex PCR; TCRdb stores just in-frame clones and leaves some out. The sample lists some 210,000 clones, approximately 86% seen once, with 10% in the top ten. The sample comprised PBMCs or T cells enriched from blood (not recorded which). The receptor source for this set is a man between 18 and 35 years old with acute COVID-19.

V gene TRBV5-1 combines with J gene TRBJ2-7; possibly TRBD2 for D (5 bases). From germline, CDR1 is SGHRS and CDR2 YFSETQ. Trimming stripped 4 bases from V and 3 bases from J, with 14 bases between. The length of the CDR3 is 14 residues. DNA for the CDR3: TGCGCCAGCAGCGCGGCGGGCAGCTACTACGAGCAGTACTTC. Translation: CASSAAGSYYEQYF. Supplemented by reference TRBV5-1 and TRBJ2-7, the full variable domain reads KAGVTQTPRYLIKTRGQQVTLSCSPISGHRSVSWYQQTPGQGLQFLFEYFSETQRNKGNFPGRFSGRQFSNSRSEMNVSTLELGDSALYLCASSAAGSYYEQYFGPGTRLTVT.

This chain uses TRBV4-1 with TRBJ1-5, with D unclear. The CDR3 is made up of 16 amino acids. The V gene's germline CDR1 is MGHRA and CDR2 YSYEKL. The germline V and J ends were trimmed by 1 base and 1 base, with 11 bases remaining between them. The CDR3 reads CASSQVRGRSNQPQHF. Here the CDR3 DNA reads TGCGCCAGCAGCCAAGTAAGAGGGAGAAGCAATCAGCCCCAGCATTTT.

This clone has just one count. This chain connects TRBV10-3 to TRBJ2-5, with D tentatively TRBD2 (6 bases). The CDR3 is made up of 15 amino acids. Looked up from germline, CDR1 is ENHRY and CDR2 is SYGVKD. Trimming left V 0 bases short and J 3 bases short, with 11 bases between. As DNA, the CDR3 is TGTGCCATCAGTGAGTCTCCGGGAGTGGAAGAGACCCAGTACTTC. It is translated as CAISESPGVEETQYF.

The chain is built from TRBV29-1 and TRBJ2-7, with D possibly TRBD2 on 6 matching bases. The CDR3 spans 13 residues. Germline V lookup: CDR1 SQVTM, CDR2 ANQGSEA. Trimming took 5 bases from V and 2 from J, leaving 13 bases between them. In nucleotides, the CDR3 is TGCAGCGTTTATCTCGGAGGGGCCTACGAGCAGTACTTC. It codes for CSVYLGGAYEQYF.

V gene TRBV25-1 combines with J gene TRBJ2-7, with 15 bases aligning to TRBD2. This CDR3 is 17 amino acids long. After removal of 2 bases from V and 5 bases from J, the junction contained 7 bases not matched to a gene. The germline V gene encodes CDR1 MGHDK and CDR2 SYGVNS. This chain's CDR3 is CASSETGLAGGKDEQYF. In nucleotides, the CDR3 is TGTGCCAGCAGTGAAACGGGACTAGCGGGAGGCAAGGACGAGCAGTACTTC.

This clone was counted once. The chain uses TRBV11-3 and TRBJ1-4; 9 positions match TRBD1. CDR1 and CDR2 (germline): SGHNT, YENEEA. V was clipped by 5 bases and J by 3 bases; unmatched bases: 4. There are 15 residues in the CDR3. CDR3 region: CASSTDRGSNEKLFF. DNA for the CDR3: TGTGCCAGCAGCACGGACAGGGGATCTAATGAAAAACTGTTTTTT.

The rearrangement links TRBV6-5 to TRBJ1-6; D is uncertain. CDR1 is MNHEY, CDR2 SVGAGI, per germline. This CDR3 has 15 residues. V lost 0 bases and J lost 6, with 9 bases in between. This CDR3 reads CASSYSNGLNSPLHF. The CDR3 nucleotides are TGTGCCAGCAGTTACTCGAACGGTCTTAATTCACCCCTCCACTTT.

This clone has just one count. CDR3 amino acids: CAWSARAFSPLHF. The CDR3 DNA follows: TGTGCCTGGAGTGCCAGGGCTTTTTCACCCCTCCACTTT. The rearrangement uses TRBV30 and TRBJ1-6; TRBD1 is a possible D gene (5 bases). CDR3 length: 13 amino acids. The V gene lost 1 base and the J gene lost 9 bases, with 10 bases spanning the gap. Germline values: CDR1 GTSNPN, CDR2 SVGIG (reference sequence).

This clone was picked up a small number of times. The chain uses TRBV9 and TRBJ1-6; D ambiguous. The V end lost 0 bases, the J end lost 0 bases, and 4 bases lay between the germline ends. This CDR3 spans 15 amino acids. The germline V gene encodes CDR1 SGDLS and CDR2 YYNGEE. CDR3 region: CASSVGSSYNSPLHF. CDR3 DNA: TGTGCCAGCAGCGTAGGGAGCTCCTATAATTCACCCCTCCACTTT. The full variable domain, with the rest looked up from reference TRBV9 and TRBJ1-6, is DSGVTQTPKHLITATGQRVTLRCSPRSGDLSVYWYQQSLDQGLQFLIQYYNGEERAKGNILERFSAQQFPDLHSELNLSSLELGDSALYFCASSVGSSYNSPLHFGNGTRLTVT.

This rearrangement joins TRBV14 to TRBJ2-2; D call uncertain. Germline lookup yields CDR1 SGHDN and CDR2 FVKESK. V shed 0 bases and J shed 4 bases, with 3 bases lying between them. The CDR3 loop spans 13 amino acids. In nucleotides, the CDR3 is TGTGCCAGCAGCCAAGACCTCACCGGGGAGCTGTTTTTT. Amino acid sequence: CASSQDLTGELFF.

About this clone itself: Other DNA sequences of this sample code for an identical CDR3. This rearrangement joins TRBV3-1 (or the pseudogene TRBV3-2) to TRBJ2-7; the match to TRBD2 covers 7 bases. The CDR3 covers 11 residues. The germline CDR1 and CDR2 sequences are LGHDT and YNNKEL (reference sequence). The junction had 1 base not matched to a gene; V was cut back by 4 bases and J by 7 bases. The CDR3 sequence is CASSPGGEQYF. The CDR3 DNA follows: TGTGCCAGCAGCCCGGGGGGAGAGCAGTACTTC.

The chain links TRBV6-5 to TRBJ2-7; 11 nucleotides line up with TRBD2. Germline assignment: CDR1 MNHEY and CDR2 SVGAGI. CDR3 length: 15 amino acids. The junction had 4 bases not matched to a gene; V was cut back by 5 bases and J by 1 base. The chain's CDR3 is CASSPLAGGSYEQYF. CDR3 coding DNA: TGTGCCAGCAGTCCTCTAGCGGGAGGATCCTACGAGCAGTACTTC.

In DNA form, the CDR3 reads TGCGCCAGCAGCTCAAGGGGGGGTTTGGACACCATATATTTT. It yields the protein CASSSRGGLDTIYF. The chain recombines TRBV4-1 with TRBJ1-3, with a possible D match to TRBD1 (6 bases). CDR3 length: 14 residues. V was shortened by 5 bases and J by 8 bases, with 16 bases between the two germline ends. CDR1 is MGHRA, CDR2 YSYEKL, per germline.

This clone was detected once. The gene calls are TRBV19 and TRBJ2-1, with TRBD1 matching 8 bases. Germline CDR1 and CDR2: LNHDA and SQIVND (reference sequence). Trimming at V came to 3 bases and at J to 7 bases, leaving 17 bases not matched to a gene. This CDR3 is 18 amino acids long. The CDR3 coding sequence is TGTGCCAGTAGTATCGCCAGGGGGCCTATACTAGCATGGAATGAGCAGTTCTTC. It codes for CASSIARGPILAWNEQFF.

The gene calls are TRBV30 and TRBJ2-1; 7 bases line up with TRBD1. Per germline, CDR1 GTSNPN and CDR2 SVGIG (reference sequence). The CDR3 loop spans 16 amino acids. V trimming: 0 bases; J trimming: 4 bases; junction bases outside the gene matches: 9. The DNA of the CDR3 is TGTGCCTGGAGTGTAAAAGGGGGCGGGTTTTACAATGAGCAGTTCTTC. This sequence encodes CAWSVKGGGFYNEQFF. The whole variable domain, filled in from reference TRBV30 and TRBJ2-1, reads SQTIHQWPATLVQPVGSPLSLECTVEGTSNPNLYWYRQAAGRGLQLLFYSVGIGQISSEVPQNLSASRPQDRQFILSSKKLLLSDSGFYLCAWSVKGGGFYNEQFFGPGTRLTVL.

The chain is built from TRBV30 and TRBJ2-1, with 14 bases fitting TRBD2. V shed 3 bases, J shed 15 bases, and the junction held 22 bases outside the gene matches. CDR1 and CDR2 (germline): GTSNPN, SVGIG (reference sequence). CDR3 size: 18 residues. The chain's CDR3 is CAWSRDRGFSGLAGDGFF. For the CDR3, the DNA is TGTGCCTGGAGCCGGGACAGGGGATTTTCGGGACTAGCGGGAGACGGGTTCTTC.

This clone was found once. The V call is TRBV30, the J call TRBJ2-7; D perhaps matches TRBD1 (7 bases). CDR3 length equals 14 residues. CDR1 and CDR2 (germline): GTSNPN, SVGIG (reference sequence). V lost 1 base to trimming and J lost 5 bases, with 15 bases between them. CDR3 sequence: CAWSARGRGDEQYF. CDR3 in DNA: TGTGCCTGGAGTGCCCGGGGCAGGGGGGACGAGCAGTACTTC.

The rearrangement links TRBV28 to TRBJ1-5; 7 bases align to TRBD1. Germline V CDR1 and CDR2: MDHEN, SYDVKM. Unmatched junction bases numbered 8, after V lost 2 bases and J lost 7 bases. This CDR3 has 15 residues. The CDR3 region is CASSLADRPGQPQHF. The CDR3 DNA reads TGTGCCAGCAGTTTAGCGGACAGGCCGGGACAGCCCCAGCATTTT.

This chain joins TRBV4-1 and TRBJ2-2; 11 nucleotides align to TRBD2. V dropped 1 base and J dropped 4; count of bases not matched to a gene: 11. Germline CDR1 is MGHRA and CDR2 is YSYEKL. CDR3 size: 19 residues. CDR3 bases: TGCGCCAGCAGCCAAGGGGGTAGCGGGAGGGCGGTGAGCACCGGGGAGCTGTTTTTT. Amino acids: CASSQGGSGRAVSTGELFF.

This clone occurred once. J is TRBJ2-5 and V is TRBV9, with TRBD2 matching 9 bases. J was trimmed by 1 base and V by 0 bases; bases with no gene match: 4. CDR1 SGDLS and CDR2 YYNGEE come from the germline V gene. The CDR3 contains 16 residues. The CDR3 coding sequence is TGTGCCAGCAGCGTAGAGGCGGGAGGGAGCCAAGAGACCCAGTACTTC. Amino acid sequence: CASSVEAGGSQETQYF.

The V gene is TRBV7-9, the J gene TRBJ2-1; 12 bases are a match to TRBD2. The germline CDR1 and CDR2 sequences are SEHNR and FQNEAQ (reference sequence). Trimming removed 5 bases from V and 8 bases from J; junction bases left unmatched: 7. The CDR3 contains 15 residues. The CDR3 protein is CASSKTSGSTDEQFF. In nucleotides, the CDR3 is TGTGCCAGCAGCAAGACTAGCGGGAGTACAGATGAGCAGTTCTTC.